Below, 30 T cell receptor beta chains from the same sample are listed, as sequenced in a study of PD-1 blockade in classical Hodgkin lymphoma. Method: immunoSEQ multiplex PCR; TCRdb's copy keeps in-frame clones and lacks some. Among 20,000 to 30,000 clones listed, around nine tenths were seen once. Time point reported: cycle 4 day 1 (C4D1), after 6 weeks of nivolumab. Relapses following autologous stem cell transplantation were seen in all patients, with brentuximab vedotin exposure varying. Material: peripheral blood mononuclear cells (PBMCs), obtained before the fourth cycle of nivolumab. Source of these receptors: a human donor with classical Hodgkin lymphoma.

This chain uses TRBV2 with TRBJ2-2, with 9 bases aligning to TRBD2. This CDR3 has 19 residues. Germline V lookup: CDR1 SNHLY, CDR2 FYNNEI. The V segment lost 0 bases and the J segment 0 bases; nucleotides outside the gene matches: 8. The CDR3 protein is CASSEALSGGRTNTGELFF. CDR3 in DNA: TGTGCCAGCAGTGAAGCTTTGAGCGGGGGGAGGACGAACACCGGGGAGCTGTTTTTT.

This chain connects TRBV5-1 to TRBJ1-2, with 12 bases matching TRBD1. The V and J ends lost 3 bases and 7 bases, in that order; junction bases with no gene match: 4. This CDR3 has 14 amino acids. Germline V gene lookup returns CDR1 SGHRS and CDR2 YFSETQ. CDR3 sequence reads: CASSSPGQGAGYTF. The CDR3 DNA sequence: TGCGCCAGCAGCTCCCCGGGACAGGGGGCTGGCTACACCTTC.

This clone was recorded a few times. V usage is TRBV27 and J usage is TRBJ2-7, with 8 nucleotides matching TRBD1. The CDR3 loop spans 14 amino acids. From germline, CDR1 is MNHEY and CDR2 SMNVEV (reference sequence). V shed 1 base and J 6 bases; nucleotides not matched to a gene: 5. The CDR3 is CASSLLSGGGEQYF. The CDR3 DNA sequence: TGTGCCAGCAGTTTATTATCAGGGGGCGGCGAGCAGTACTTC.

The rearrangement links TRBV2 to TRBJ1-2, with D hard to call. The CDR3 is made up of 13 amino acids. Deletions cut 2 bases from V and 5 bases from J, with 9 bases between. CDR1 and CDR2 (germline): SNHLY, FYNNEI. CDR3 loop: CASSERQAYGYTF. The CDR3 DNA is TGTGCCAGCAGTGAACGGCAGGCTTATGGCTACACCTTC.

The chain links TRBV30 to TRBJ2-1; either TRBD1 or TRBD2 may supply D (5 bases each). The germline CDR1 and CDR2 sequences are GTSNPN and SVGIG (reference sequence). The CDR3 has 15 amino acids. Trimming took off 4 bases at V and 3 bases at J, with 16 bases between the two ends. For the CDR3, the DNA is TGTGCCTGGACGGGGCAGGACGCTTTCTACAATGAGCAGTTCTTC. It yields the protein CAWTGQDAFYNEQFF.

This clone occurred once. The rearrangement links TRBV30 to TRBJ2-7; D might be TRBD1 (7 bases). Germline lookup yields CDR1 GTSNPN and CDR2 SVGIG (reference sequence). CDR3 size: 12 residues. The V gene lost 4 bases and the J gene lost 7 bases, with 14 bases spanning the gap. CDR3 residues: CAWTRGVREQYF. The CDR3 DNA reads TGTGCCTGGACCAGGGGGGTTAGGGAGCAGTACTTC.

The DNA for the CDR3 is TGTGCCACCAGCAGAACCCCGGACAGCCACACAGATACGCAGTATTTT. Translated, it gives CATSRTPDSHTDTQYF. V and J are TRBV15 and TRBJ2-3, with a weak D call TRBD1 (6 bases). CDR1 LNHNV and CDR2 YYDKDF come from the germline V gene (reference sequence). Trimming left V 2 bases short and J 2 bases short, with 14 bases between. The CDR3 sequence is 16 residues long.

The chain uses TRBV5-4 and TRBJ2-3; D gene uncertain. This CDR3 has 14 amino acids. V was trimmed by 2 bases and J by 4 bases, leaving 11 bases between them. Germline V gene lookup returns CDR1 SGHNT and CDR2 YYREEE (reference sequence). CDR3 in amino acids: CASSLGGRADTQYF. The CDR3 region has the DNA TGTGCCAGCAGCTTAGGTGGCCGCGCAGATACGCAGTATTTT.

About this clone itself: An end of the junction does not agree with germline; a read error may underlie this. This chain connects TRBV9 to TRBJ2-7; 9 nucleotides align to TRBD1. Germline CDR1 is SGDLS and CDR2 is YYNGEE. The CDR3 totals 17 residues. The CDR3 nucleotides read TGTGCCAGCAGCGTAGGGGGTACAGGGGGCCTCTCCCACGAGCAGTACTTC. Translation: CASSVGGTGGLSHEQYF.

This chain joins TRBV5-6 and TRBJ1-2; D is uncertain. CDR1 and CDR2 from the germline V gene are SGHDT and YYEEEE. Deletions cut 6 bases from V and 4 bases from J, with 13 bases between. CDR3 length: 13 residues. The CDR3 region is CASTLLGSYGYTF. CDR3 bases: TGTGCCAGCACCCTCTTGGGGAGCTATGGCTACACCTTC.

The genes are TRBV28 and TRBJ2-3; D remains unclear. From germline, CDR1 is MDHEN and CDR2 SYDVKM. V was clipped by 1 base and J by 5 bases, with 4 bases between them. There are 12 residues in the CDR3. Written as DNA, the CDR3 is TGTGCCAGCAGTTTATTTGGAGATACGCAGTATTTT. Its protein is CASSLFGDTQYF.

This clone was seen only a few times. The chain recombines TRBV11-3 with TRBJ2-3; D is perhaps TRBD2 (6 bases). V was cut by 1 base and J by 2 bases, with 22 bases left in between. Germline V gives CDR1 SGHNT, CDR2 YENEEA. This CDR3 is built from 19 residues. The chain's CDR3 is CASSLGSRLVPGDTDTQYF. The CDR3 DNA reads as TGTGCCAGCAGCTTAGGGTCTCGACTAGTCCCGGGGGACACAGATACGCAGTATTTT. Using reference TRBV11-3 and TRBJ2-3 for the parts outside the CDR3, the full variable domain is EAGVVQSPRYKIIEKKQPVAFWCNPISGHNTLYWYLQNLGQGPELLIRYENEEAVDDSQLPKDRFSAERLKGVDSTLKIQPAELGDSAVYLCASSLGSRLVPGDTDTQYFGPGTRLTVL.

The chain joins TRBV2 to TRBJ2-7; either TRBD1 or TRBD2 may fit D (6 bases each). The V gene's germline CDR1 is SNHLY and CDR2 FYNNEI. CDR3 length: 14 residues. Trimming shortened V by 11 bases and J by 1 base, and 18 bases separated the two germline ends. Here the CDR3 reads CAGWGRGVSYEQYF. The CDR3, as DNA: TGTGCCGGATGGGGGCGGGGTGTTTCCTACGAGCAGTACTTC.

The J gene is TRBJ2-1, the V gene TRBV30; perhaps TRBD2 as D (6 bases). The CDR3 runs 14 residues. Germline CDR1 and CDR2: GTSNPN and SVGIG (reference sequence). Trimming left V 1 base short and J 0 bases short, with 7 bases between. The CDR3 nucleotides read TGTGCCTGGAGTGCGGGGGACTCCTACAATGAGCAGTTCTTC. Encoded protein: CAWSAGDSYNEQFF. The full variable domain, in which reference TRBV30 and TRBJ2-1 provide the parts outside the CDR3, is SQTIHQWPATLVQPVGSPLSLECTVEGTSNPNLYWYRQAAGRGLQLLFYSVGIGQISSEVPQNLSASRPQDRQFILSSKKLLLSDSGFYLCAWSAGDSYNEQFFGPGTRLTVL.

The chain carries TRBV7-6 and TRBJ1-6; D remains unclear. The CDR3 covers 15 residues. V lost 1 base and J lost 7, with 11 bases in between. The germline gives CDR1 SGHVS, CDR2 FNYEAQ. As DNA, the CDR3 is TGTGCCAGCAGCTTAGGGAATAGAGACAATTCACCCCTCCACTTT. It yields the protein CASSLGNRDNSPLHF.

The chain uses TRBV2 and TRBJ1-4; TRBD1 matches 7 bases. The V gene's germline CDR1 is SNHLY and CDR2 FYNNEI. J was trimmed by 9 bases and V by 5 bases; bases with no gene match: 6. The CDR3 has 13 residues. The CDR3 DNA reads TGTGCCAGCAGTAGTCCGGGACAGAAAAAACTGTTTTTT. Its protein product is CASSSPGQKKLFF.

The CDR3 DNA reads as TGTGCCAGCAGCTTGGACAGGGGGCTTTGGGAGGAGACCCAGTACTTC. As protein: CASSLDRGLWEETQYF. The V gene is TRBV5-6, the J gene TRBJ2-5; 9 bases are shared with TRBD1. V lost 0 bases to trimming and J lost 5 bases; unmatched junction nucleotides: 8. Per germline, CDR1 SGHDT and CDR2 YYEEEE. The length of the CDR3 is 16 residues.

The chain joins TRBV5-1 to TRBJ2-5; TRBD1 aligns across 7 bases. Germline CDR1 reads SGHRS; CDR2 reads YFSETQ. Trimming cost V 0 bases and J 5 bases; bases outside gene matches: 13. CDR3 length: 17 amino acids. The CDR3 DNA reads as TGCGCCAGCAGCTTGGGGCCTACCGGGACACAGGGGGAGACCCAGTACTTC. This gives the protein CASSLGPTGTQGETQYF. Drawing the rest from reference TRBV5-1 and TRBJ2-5, the complete variable domain is KAGVTQTPRYLIKTRGQQVTLSCSPISGHRSVSWYQQTPGQGLQFLFEYFSETQRNKGNFPGRFSGRQFSNSRSEMNVSTLELGDSALYLCASSLGPTGTQGETQYFGPGTRLLVL.

V and J are TRBV19 and TRBJ2-1; 9 nucleotides match TRBD2. Per germline, CDR1 LNHDA and CDR2 SQIVND (reference sequence). The CDR3 runs 16 residues. With V trimmed by 4 bases and J by 3 bases, 7 bases remained unmatched. CDR3 sequence reads: CASSTFGTSSYNEQFF. CDR3 bases: TGTGCCAGTAGTACCTTCGGGACTAGCAGCTACAATGAGCAGTTCTTC.

The J gene is TRBJ2-7, the V gene TRBV10-2; D not resolved. The CDR3 spans 13 residues. Looked up from germline, CDR1 is WSHSY and CDR2 is SAAADI. The V end lost 0 bases, the J end lost 4 bases, and 7 bases lay between the germline ends. For the CDR3, the DNA is TGCGCCAGCAGTGAGTCAGTTCCGTACGAGCAGTACTTC. Protein sequence: CASSESVPYEQYF.

This sequence joins TRBV25-1 and TRBJ2-2; 7 bases match TRBD1. V lost 3 bases to trimming and J lost 0 bases; unmatched junction nucleotides: 4. The CDR3 sequence is 16 residues long. In germline, CDR1 is MGHDK, CDR2 SYGVNS. The CDR3 is CASSDAGTANTGELFF. The CDR3, as DNA: TGTGCCAGCAGTGATGCCGGGACAGCGAACACCGGGGAGCTGTTTTTT.

The chain employs TRBV5-1 and TRBJ1-6; the D gene is possibly TRBD1 (6 bases). V was clipped by 0 bases and J by 9 bases, with 13 bases between them. This CDR3 has 15 amino acids. Looked up from germline, CDR1 is SGHRS and CDR2 is YFSETQ. The CDR3 here is CASSLGTEVISPLHF. In nucleotides, the CDR3 is TGCGCCAGCAGCTTGGGGACAGAGGTCATTTCACCCCTCCACTTT.

V usage is TRBV5-1 and J usage is TRBJ2-7; 9 bases are shared with TRBD2. V lost 0 bases to trimming and J lost 0 bases; unmatched junction nucleotides: 4. CDR3 length: 16 residues. Germline assignment: CDR1 SGHRS and CDR2 YFSETQ. CDR3 DNA sequence: TGCGCCAGCAGCTTGGCACTAGCGGGTAGCTCCTACGAGCAGTACTTC. Its protein product is CASSLALAGSSYEQYF.

The V call is TRBV5-1, the J call TRBJ1-4; TRBD1 aligns across 9 bases. Germline V lookup: CDR1 SGHRS, CDR2 YFSETQ. V shed 6 bases and J 8 bases; nucleotides not matched to a gene: 14. This CDR3 is built from 16 residues. CDR3 sequence: CASTSGTGRGGEKLFF. CDR3 bases: TGCGCCAGCACCTCCGGGACAGGGAGAGGAGGAGAAAAACTGTTTTTT. Combining the CDR3 with reference TRBV5-1 and TRBJ1-4 gives the whole variable domain KAGVTQTPRYLIKTRGQQVTLSCSPISGHRSVSWYQQTPGQGLQFLFEYFSETQRNKGNFPGRFSGRQFSNSRSEMNVSTLELGDSALYLCASTSGTGRGGEKLFFGSGTQLSVL.

This chain connects TRBV18 to TRBJ1-1; D is uncertain. The CDR3 has 16 residues. V was pared by 3 bases and J by 4 bases, with 18 bases between. Germline values: CDR1 KGHSH, CDR2 LQKENI. The CDR3, as DNA: TGTGCCAGCTCACCGGAGGCTCAGTCCTACGGCACTGAAGCTTTCTTT. It is translated as CASSPEAQSYGTEAFF.

The chain has TRBV5-6 and TRBJ2-5; tentatively, D is TRBD1 or TRBD2 (5 bases each). In germline, CDR1 is SGHDT, CDR2 YYEEEE. The V and J ends lost 0 bases and 2 bases respectively, with 11 bases between them. This CDR3 contains 15 residues. This CDR3 is CASSLVGADQETQYF. The CDR3 DNA follows: TGTGCCAGCAGCTTGGTCGGGGCGGATCAAGAGACCCAGTACTTC.

This chain's CDR3 is CASSHSGTGVLEQYF. As DNA, the CDR3 is TGCGCCAGCAGCCATTCCGGGACAGGGGTACTCGAGCAGTACTTC. V and J are TRBV4-1 and TRBJ2-7; 10 bases match TRBD1. The CDR3 runs 15 residues. Germline CDR1 is MGHRA and CDR2 is YSYEKL. V lost 3 bases to trimming and J lost 6 bases; unmatched junction nucleotides: 8.

CDR3 in DNA: TGTGCCAGTAGTACCCTTAGGACTAGCGGGAGCGGGGAGCAGTTCTTC. Translation: CASSTLRTSGSGEQFF. V is TRBV19 and J is TRBJ2-1, with 13 nucleotides matching TRBD2. The CDR3 runs 16 residues. The V gene end was trimmed by 4 bases and the J gene end by 10 bases; junction bases not matched to a gene: 10. Germline V gene lookup returns CDR1 LNHDA and CDR2 SQIVND (reference sequence).

V is TRBV2 and J is TRBJ2-3, with TRBD2 matching 10 bases. The length of the CDR3 is 15 residues. V dropped 6 bases and J dropped 2; count of bases not matched to a gene: 5. Germline V gene sequence: CDR1 SNHLY, CDR2 FYNNEI. CDR3: CASRKREGYTDTQYF. The CDR3 nucleotides read TGTGCCAGCAGGAAGCGGGAGGGATACACAGATACGCAGTATTTT.

The V call is TRBV5-1, the J call TRBJ2-7; 9 nucleotides agree with TRBD1. Germline assignment: CDR1 SGHRS and CDR2 YFSETQ. V trimming: 0 bases; J trimming: 5 bases; junction bases outside the gene matches: 9. CDR3 size: 16 residues. The CDR3 spells CASSLGVGQGKHEQYF. For the CDR3, the DNA is TGCGCCAGCAGCTTGGGCGTGGGACAGGGAAAGCACGAGCAGTACTTC.